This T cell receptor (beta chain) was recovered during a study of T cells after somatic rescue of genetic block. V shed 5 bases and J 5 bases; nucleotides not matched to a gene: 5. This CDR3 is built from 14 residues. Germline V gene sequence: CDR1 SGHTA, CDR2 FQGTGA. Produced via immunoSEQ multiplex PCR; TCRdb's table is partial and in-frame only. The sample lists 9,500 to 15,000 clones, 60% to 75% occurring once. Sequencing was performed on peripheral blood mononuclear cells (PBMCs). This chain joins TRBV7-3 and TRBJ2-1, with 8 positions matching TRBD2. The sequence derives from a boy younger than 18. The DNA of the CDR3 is TGTGCCAGCAGCCTTAGCGGGATCGACAATGAGCAGTTCTTC. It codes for CASSLSGIDNEQFF.